The T cell receptor (beta chain) under discussion was sequenced for a study of identifying expanded T cells in peripheral blood. The germline CDR1 and CDR2 sequences are SGHAT and FQDESV (reference sequence). The ends were cut back, 4 bases at V and 6 bases at J, with 13 bases in the middle. The CDR3 sequence is 14 residues long. Sequencing was performed with immunoSEQ multiplex PCR; in TCRdb, only in-frame clones are kept and a portion is missing. Altogether around 47,000 clones are present, approximately 82% being singletons, with the ten largest covering 14%. The receptor was derived from a person between 18 and 75 years old in good health. J is TRBJ2-1 and V is TRBV11-1; possibly TRBD1 for D (6 bases). Material for sequencing was blood. The CDR3 coding sequence is TGTGCCAGCAGCTCCCAGACAGGATTCAATGAGCAGTTCTTC. This translates into CASSSQTGFNEQFF.